These 11 T cell receptor beta chains came from one sample sequenced in a study of identical twins. TCRdb re-analysed the 5' RACE reads in MiXCR, keeping a single row per CDR3 protein. The profile shows about 690,000 distinct CDR3 sequences, less than 25% of them singletons. The same sample was also used in a study of T cells expressing NK-cell markers.

The specimen was PBMCs. These receptors were collected from a woman between 18 and 29 years old in good health.

This clonotype was counted only a few times. Written as DNA, the CDR3 is TGTGCCAGCCGGGCGGGAGGGCGTCGTAATGAGCAGTTCTTC. Residues: CASRAGGRRNEQFF. The chain couples TRBV6-1 to TRBJ2-1, with 9 bases fitting TRBD2. Losses at the gene ends were 8 bases for V and 7 bases for J; bases not matched to a gene: 9. There are 14 residues in the CDR3. The germline CDR1 and CDR2 sequences are MNHNS and SASEGT.

This clonotype was counted only a few times. The rearrangement uses TRBV27 and TRBJ2-1, with D tentatively TRBD1 (7 bases). V was pared by 6 bases and J by 9 bases, with 15 bases between. This CDR3 spans 13 amino acids. The germline gives CDR1 MNHEY, CDR2 SMNVEV (reference sequence). CDR3 region: CASSFQGGGEQFF. The CDR3 coding sequence is TGTGCCAGCAGCTTCCAGGGGGGCGGTGAGCAGTTCTTC.

The chain has TRBV7-8 and TRBJ2-1; 12 positions match TRBD2. V was pared by 5 bases and J by 10 bases, with 9 bases of the junction left unmatched. The germline gives CDR1 SGHVS, CDR2 FQNEAQ. The CDR3 length is 15 residues. In nucleotides, the CDR3 is TGTGCCAGCAGCATGACTAGCGGGAGAAGAGGGGAGCAGTTCTTC. It codes for CASSMTSGRRGEQFF.

The chain carries TRBV12-3 or TRBV12-4 and TRBJ2-3, with 7 bases that match TRBD1. The trim removed 6 bases at V and 4 bases at J, leaving 7 bases unmatched. The CDR3 is 14 residues long. CDR3 in DNA: TGTGCCAGCAGGGAGAGAGGGACAGCAGATACGCAGTATTTT. Translated, it gives CASRERGTADTQYF.

This clonotype has a handful of counts. The J gene is TRBJ2-5, the V gene TRBV6-6, with a weak D call TRBD1 (6 bases). Germline loops: CDR1 MNHNY, CDR2 SVGAGI (reference sequence). This CDR3 has 13 residues. Trimming took off 8 bases at V and 5 bases at J, with 15 bases between the two ends. The CDR3 DNA reads TGTGCCAGCCAGGGCAGGGGTAGGGAGACCCAGTACTTC. As protein: CASQGRGRETQYF.

This clonotype was picked up a small number of times. The gene calls are TRBV6-2 or TRBV6-3 and TRBJ1-5, with D perhaps matching TRBD1 (5 bases). V lost 6 bases to trimming and J lost 3 bases, with 15 bases between them. Germline loops: CDR1 MNHEY, CDR2 SVGEGT. The CDR3 is 15 amino acids. The CDR3 sequence is CASRGTREYNQPQHF. The CDR3 region has the DNA TGTGCCAGCAGGGGGACCAGGGAATACAATCAGCCCCAGCATTTT.

The chain joins TRBV6-1 to TRBJ2-1; maybe TRBD2 (7 bases). With 6 bases removed from V and 1 base from J, the gap between germline ends came to 19 bases. This CDR3 is 17 amino acids long. Germline CDR1 is MNHNS and CDR2 is SASEGT. In DNA, the CDR3 is TGTGCCAGCAGCCCCCCAGCTAGGGGGGGATCCTACAATGAGCAGTTCTTC. Its translation: CASSPPARGGSYNEQFF.

V usage is TRBV12-3 or TRBV12-4 and J usage is TRBJ2-7, with D possibly being TRBD2 (5 bases). Trimming shortened V by 6 bases and J by 5 bases, and 14 bases separated the two germline ends. CDR3 size: 13 residues. The CDR3 bases are TGTGCCAGCAGCCCTACTAGGGTCCACGAGCAGTACTTC. It yields the protein CASSPTRVHEQYF.

This clonotype was picked up a small number of times. The chain uses TRBV18 and TRBJ1-2; TRBD1 agrees at 10 bases. Germline-derived CDR1 and CDR2 are KGHSH and LQKENI. CDR3 length: 16 residues. Trimming cost V 4 bases and J 8 bases; bases outside gene matches: 13. The CDR3 protein is CASSLQTGGAALGYTF. The CDR3 bases are TGTGCCAGCTCACTCCAGACAGGGGGCGCGGCCCTGGGCTACACCTTC.

The table lists this clonotype with a few counts. The rearrangement links TRBV5-1 to TRBJ1-6; D possibly corresponds to TRBD1 (6 bases). Germline CDR1 is SGHRS and CDR2 is YFSETQ. Trimming stripped 4 bases from V and 8 bases from J, with 19 bases between. The CDR3 contains 16 residues. The CDR3 loop reads CASSLQGLSGDSPLHF. The CDR3 DNA reads as TGCGCCAGCAGCCTACAGGGTTTAAGTGGGGATTCACCCCTCCACTTT.

This clonotype was counted between two and nine times. The V and J genes are TRBV27 and TRBJ2-7, with D possibly matching TRBD2 (6 bases). The CDR3 covers 15 residues. Trimming took off 5 bases at V and 0 bases at J, with 14 bases between the two ends. Germline CDR1 and CDR2: MNHEY and SMNVEV (reference sequence). The chain's CDR3 is CASSPQRVSSYEQYF. The CDR3 DNA sequence: TGTGCCAGCAGTCCCCAGCGGGTGAGCTCCTACGAGCAGTACTTC.